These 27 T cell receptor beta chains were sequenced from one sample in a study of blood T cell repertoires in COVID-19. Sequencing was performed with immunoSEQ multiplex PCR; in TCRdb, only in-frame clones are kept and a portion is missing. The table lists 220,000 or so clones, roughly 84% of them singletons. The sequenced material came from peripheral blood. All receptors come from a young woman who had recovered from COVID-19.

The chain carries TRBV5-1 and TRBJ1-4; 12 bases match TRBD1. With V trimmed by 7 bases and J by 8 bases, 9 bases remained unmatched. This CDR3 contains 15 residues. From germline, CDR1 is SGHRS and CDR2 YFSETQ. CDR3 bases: TGCGCCAGCGGACAGGGACAGGGGGCAAACGAAAAACTGTTTTTT. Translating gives CASGQGQGANEKLFF.

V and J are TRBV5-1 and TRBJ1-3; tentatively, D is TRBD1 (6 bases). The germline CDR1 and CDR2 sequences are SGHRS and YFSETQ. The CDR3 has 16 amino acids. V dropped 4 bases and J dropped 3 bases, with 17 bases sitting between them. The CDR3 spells CASSPIPGEGGNTIYF. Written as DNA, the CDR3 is TGCGCCAGCAGCCCAATCCCAGGGGAAGGTGGAAACACCATATATTTT. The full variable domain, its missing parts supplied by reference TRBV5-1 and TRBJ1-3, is KAGVTQTPRYLIKTRGQQVTLSCSPISGHRSVSWYQQTPGQGLQFLFEYFSETQRNKGNFPGRFSGRQFSNSRSEMNVSTLELGDSALYLCASSPIPGEGGNTIYFGEGSWLTVV.

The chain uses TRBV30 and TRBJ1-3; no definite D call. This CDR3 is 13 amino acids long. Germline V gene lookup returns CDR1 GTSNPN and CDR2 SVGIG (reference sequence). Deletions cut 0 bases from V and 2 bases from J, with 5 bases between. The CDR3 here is CAWSVGPGNTIYF. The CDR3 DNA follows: TGTGCCTGGAGTGTGGGCCCTGGAAACACCATATATTTT.

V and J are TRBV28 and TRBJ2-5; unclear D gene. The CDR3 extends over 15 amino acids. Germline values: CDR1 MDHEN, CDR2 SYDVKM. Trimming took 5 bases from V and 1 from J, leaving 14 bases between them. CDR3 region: CASSVPERFQETQYF. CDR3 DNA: TGTGCCAGCAGTGTTCCAGAGCGATTCCAAGAGACCCAGTACTTC. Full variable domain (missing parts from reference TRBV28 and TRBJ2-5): DVKVTQSSRYLVKRTGEKVFLECVQDMDHENMFWYRQDPGLGLRLIYFSYDVKMKEKGDIPEGYSVSREKKERFSLILESASTNQTSMYLCASSVPERFQETQYFGPGTRLLVL.

The CDR3 DNA reads TGTGCCAGCAGTGCCCCGCGCTCCTACGAGCAGTACTTC. This gives the protein CASSAPRSYEQYF. V is TRBV2 and J is TRBJ2-7; D remains unclear. Germline V gene data show CDR1 as SNHLY and CDR2 as FYNNEI. Between the trimmed V and J ends, which lost 4 bases and 0 bases, there was a span of 7 bases. This CDR3 has 13 residues.

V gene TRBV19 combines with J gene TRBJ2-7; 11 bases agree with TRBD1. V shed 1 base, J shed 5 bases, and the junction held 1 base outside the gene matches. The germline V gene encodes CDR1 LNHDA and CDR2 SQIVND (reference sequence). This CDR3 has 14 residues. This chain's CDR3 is CASSIGTGGNEQYF. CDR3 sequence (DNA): TGTGCCAGTAGTATAGGGACAGGGGGCAACGAGCAGTACTTC.

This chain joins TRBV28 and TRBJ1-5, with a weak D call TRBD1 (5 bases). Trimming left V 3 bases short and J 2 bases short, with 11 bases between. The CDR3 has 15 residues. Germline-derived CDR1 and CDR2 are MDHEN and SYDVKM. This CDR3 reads CASSFGGSGNQPQHF. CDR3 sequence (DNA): TGTGCCAGCAGTTTCGGGGGGTCGGGCAATCAGCCCCAGCATTTT.

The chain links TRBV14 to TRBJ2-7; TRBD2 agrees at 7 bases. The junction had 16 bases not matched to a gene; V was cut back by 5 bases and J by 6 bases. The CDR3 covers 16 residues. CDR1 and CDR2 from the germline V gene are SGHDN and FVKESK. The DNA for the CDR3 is TGTGCCAGCAGCAAATCCGGGGGGACTTCTTCGGCCGAGCAGTACTTC. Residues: CASSKSGGTSSAEQYF.

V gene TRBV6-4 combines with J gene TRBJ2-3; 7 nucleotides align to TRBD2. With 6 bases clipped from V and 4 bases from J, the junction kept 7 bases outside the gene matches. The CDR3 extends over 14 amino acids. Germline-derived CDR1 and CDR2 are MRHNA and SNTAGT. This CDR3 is CASRPGGAADTQYF. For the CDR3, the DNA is TGTGCCAGCAGACCGGGAGGCGCGGCAGATACGCAGTATTTT.

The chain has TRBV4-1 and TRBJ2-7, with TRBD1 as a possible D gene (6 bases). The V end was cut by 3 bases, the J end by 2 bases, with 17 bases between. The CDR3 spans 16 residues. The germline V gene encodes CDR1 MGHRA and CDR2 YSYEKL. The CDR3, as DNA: TGCGCCAGCAGCCAGCCCGGACAGACTTTGACCTACGAGCAGTACTTC. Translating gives CASSQPGQTLTYEQYF.

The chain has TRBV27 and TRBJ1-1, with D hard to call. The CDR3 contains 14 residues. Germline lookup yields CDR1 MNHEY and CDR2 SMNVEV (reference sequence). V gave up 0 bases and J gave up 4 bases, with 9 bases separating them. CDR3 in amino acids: CASSLSSGGTEAFF. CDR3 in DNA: TGTGCCAGCAGTTTATCATCGGGTGGCACTGAAGCTTTCTTT.

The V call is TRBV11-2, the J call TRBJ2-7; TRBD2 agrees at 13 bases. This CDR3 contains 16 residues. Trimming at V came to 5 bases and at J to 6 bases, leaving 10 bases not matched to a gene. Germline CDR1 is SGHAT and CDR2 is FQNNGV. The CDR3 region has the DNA TGTGCCAGCAGCGTGACTAGCGGGAGGTCCGCTGGCGAGCAGTACTTC. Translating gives CASSVTSGRSAGEQYF.

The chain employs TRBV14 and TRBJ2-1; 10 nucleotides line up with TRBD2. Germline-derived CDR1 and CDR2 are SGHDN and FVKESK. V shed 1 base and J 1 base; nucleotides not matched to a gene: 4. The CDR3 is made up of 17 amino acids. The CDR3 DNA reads TGTGCCAGCAGCCAAGCCCTAGCGGGAGTTTCCTACAATGAGCAGTTCTTC. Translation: CASSQALAGVSYNEQFF.

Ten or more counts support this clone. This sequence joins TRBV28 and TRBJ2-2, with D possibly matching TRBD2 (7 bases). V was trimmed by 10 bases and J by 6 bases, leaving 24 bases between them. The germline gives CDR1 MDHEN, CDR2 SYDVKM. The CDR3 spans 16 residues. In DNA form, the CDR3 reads TGTGCCACCCAGACGATAGGGGGGGCGTGGGCCGGGGAGCTGTTTTTT. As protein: CATQTIGGAWAGELFF.

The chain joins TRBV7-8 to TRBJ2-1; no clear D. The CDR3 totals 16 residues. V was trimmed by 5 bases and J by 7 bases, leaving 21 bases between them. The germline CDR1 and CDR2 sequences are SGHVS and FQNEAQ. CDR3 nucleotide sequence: TGTGCCAGCAGCGTATTCATGCTGACTCTGGAAAATGAGCAGTTCTTC. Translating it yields CASSVFMLTLENEQFF.

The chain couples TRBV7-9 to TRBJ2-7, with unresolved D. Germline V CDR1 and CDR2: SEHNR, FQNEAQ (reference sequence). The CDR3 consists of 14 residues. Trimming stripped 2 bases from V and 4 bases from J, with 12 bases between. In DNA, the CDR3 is TGTGCCAGCAGCTTAAGTTCTCTACCTTACGAGCAGTACTTC. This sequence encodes CASSLSSLPYEQYF.

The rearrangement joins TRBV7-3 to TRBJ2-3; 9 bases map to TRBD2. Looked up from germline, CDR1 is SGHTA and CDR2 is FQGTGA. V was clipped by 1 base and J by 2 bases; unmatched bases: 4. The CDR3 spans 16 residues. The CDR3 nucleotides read TGTGCCAGCAGCTTAAGTTCTAGCGGGAACACAGATACGCAGTATTTT. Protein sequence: CASSLSSSGNTDTQYF.

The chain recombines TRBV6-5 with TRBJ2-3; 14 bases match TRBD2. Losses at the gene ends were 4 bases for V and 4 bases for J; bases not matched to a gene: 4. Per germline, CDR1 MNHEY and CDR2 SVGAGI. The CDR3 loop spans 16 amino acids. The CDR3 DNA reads TGTGCCAGCAGTTCCCGGACTAGCGGGAGGTCAGATACGCAGTATTTT. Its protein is CASSSRTSGRSDTQYF.

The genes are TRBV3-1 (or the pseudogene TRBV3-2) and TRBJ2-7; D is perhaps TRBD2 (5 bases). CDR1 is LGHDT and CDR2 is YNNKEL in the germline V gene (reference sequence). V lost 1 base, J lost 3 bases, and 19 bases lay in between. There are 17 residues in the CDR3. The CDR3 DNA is TGTGCCAGCAGCCAAGCCGGCCCCCGGACCGACTACTACGAGCAGTACTTC. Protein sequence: CASSQAGPRTDYYEQYF.

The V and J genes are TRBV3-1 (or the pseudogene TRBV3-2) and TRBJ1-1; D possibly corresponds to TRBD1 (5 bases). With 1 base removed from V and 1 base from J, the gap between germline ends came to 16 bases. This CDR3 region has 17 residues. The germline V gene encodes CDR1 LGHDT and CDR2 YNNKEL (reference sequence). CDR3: CASSQVVKGSENTEAFF. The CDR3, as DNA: TGTGCCAGCAGCCAAGTTGTGAAGGGGTCGGAGAACACTGAAGCTTTCTTT.

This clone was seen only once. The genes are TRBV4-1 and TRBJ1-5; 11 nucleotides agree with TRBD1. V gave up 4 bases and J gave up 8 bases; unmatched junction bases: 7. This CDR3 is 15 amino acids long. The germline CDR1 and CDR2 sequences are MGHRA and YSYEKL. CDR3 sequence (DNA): TGCGCCAGCAGCCCCGGACAGGGGGCAATAGAGCCCCAGCATTTT. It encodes CASSPGQGAIEPQHF.

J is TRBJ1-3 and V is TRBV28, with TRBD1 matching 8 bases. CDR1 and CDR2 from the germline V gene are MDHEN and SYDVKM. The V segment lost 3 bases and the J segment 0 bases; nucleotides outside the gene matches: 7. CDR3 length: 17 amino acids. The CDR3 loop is CASSFIGQGSSGNTIYF. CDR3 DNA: TGTGCCAGCAGTTTTATAGGACAGGGTTCCTCTGGAAACACCATATATTTT.

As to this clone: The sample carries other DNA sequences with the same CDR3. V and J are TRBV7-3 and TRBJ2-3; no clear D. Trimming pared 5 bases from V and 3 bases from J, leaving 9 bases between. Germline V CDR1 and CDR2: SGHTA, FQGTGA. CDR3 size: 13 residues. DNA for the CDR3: TGTGCCAGCAGCCTCTCCGGGACAGATACGCAGTATTTT. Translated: CASSLSGTDTQYF. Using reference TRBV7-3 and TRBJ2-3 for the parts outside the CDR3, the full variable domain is GAGVSQTPSNKVTEKGKYVELRCDPISGHTALYWYRQSLGQGPEFLIYFQGTGAADDSGLPNDRFFAVRPEGSVSTLKIQRTERGDSAVYLCASSLSGTDTQYFGPGTRLTVL.

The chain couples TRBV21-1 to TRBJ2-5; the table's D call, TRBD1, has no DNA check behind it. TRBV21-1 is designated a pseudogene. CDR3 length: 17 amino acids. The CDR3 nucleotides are TGTGCCAGCAGCCCACACCAGGGCTCACGGAGCCAAGAGACCCAGTACTTC. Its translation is CASSPHQGSRSQETQYF.

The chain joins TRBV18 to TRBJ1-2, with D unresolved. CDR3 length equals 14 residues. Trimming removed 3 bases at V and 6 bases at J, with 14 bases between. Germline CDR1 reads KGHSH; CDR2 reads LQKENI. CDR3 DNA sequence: TGTGCCAGCTCACCCCCCTTGGCCGCAGATGGCTACACCTTC. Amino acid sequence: CASSPPLAADGYTF.

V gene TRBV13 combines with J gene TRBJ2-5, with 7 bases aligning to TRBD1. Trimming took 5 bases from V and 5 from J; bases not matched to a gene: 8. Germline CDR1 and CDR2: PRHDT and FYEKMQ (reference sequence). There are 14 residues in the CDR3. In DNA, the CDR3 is TGTGCCAGCAGCGCCGACAGGGCTAGGGAGACCCAGTACTTC. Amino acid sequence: CASSADRARETQYF.

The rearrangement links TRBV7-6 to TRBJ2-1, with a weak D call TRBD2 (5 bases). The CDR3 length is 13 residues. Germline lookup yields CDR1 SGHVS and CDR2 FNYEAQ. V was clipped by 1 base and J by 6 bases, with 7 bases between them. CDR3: CASSLGLANEQFF. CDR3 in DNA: TGTGCCAGCAGCTTAGGGCTAGCCAATGAGCAGTTCTTC.